These 11 T cell receptor beta chains were all obtained from the same sample, sequenced in a study of T-cell memory formation after mild COVID-19. TCRdb itself ran the 5' RACE reads through MiXCR, one entry per CDR3 protein. The table includes 450,000 to 700,000 distinct CDR3 sequences, approximately 19% detected once. Sequenced material: PBMCs or a T cell subset sorted from them (not recorded which). These receptors originate from an adult woman who had mild COVID-19 (a few samples of this study predate the infection). Cell type and time point are not known.

V and J are TRBV6-5 and TRBJ2-3, with TRBD2 identical over 8 bases. The length of the CDR3 is 13 residues. Germline CDR1 is MNHEY and CDR2 is SVGAGI. After removal of 10 bases from V and 2 bases from J, the junction contained 5 bases not matched to a gene. Here the CDR3 reads CATGGALTDTQYF. The DNA of the CDR3 is TGTGCCACCGGGGGGGCCCTCACAGATACGCAGTATTTT.

This clonotype has just a few counts. The gene calls are TRBV4-2 and TRBJ2-4; D possibly matches TRBD1 or TRBD2 (5 bases each). Germline V gene lookup returns CDR1 LGHNA and CDR2 YNFKEQ. This CDR3 comprises 14 residues. The ends were cut back, 5 bases at V and 5 bases at J, with 13 bases in the middle. CDR3 in DNA: TGTGCCAGCAGCATAGGGACGGCCGAAAACATTCAGTACTTC. This encodes CASSIGTAENIQYF.

This chain links TRBV28 with TRBJ2-5; no clear D. Per germline, CDR1 MDHEN and CDR2 SYDVKM. The CDR3 is 14 residues long. Trimming left V 3 bases short and J 2 bases short, with 10 bases between. CDR3 protein: CASSFIADQETQYF. The CDR3 DNA is TGTGCCAGCAGTTTCATCGCAGATCAAGAGACCCAGTACTTC. The variable domain in full, completed from reference TRBV28 and TRBJ2-5, reads DVKVTQSSRYLVKRTGEKVFLECVQDMDHENMFWYRQDPGLGLRLIYFSYDVKMKEKGDIPEGYSVSREKKERFSLILESASTNQTSMYLCASSFIADQETQYFGPGTRLLVL.

The sample holds many counts of this clonotype. This chain links TRBV27 with TRBJ1-2; tentative D call: TRBD1 (5 bases). Germline V gene lookup returns CDR1 MNHEY and CDR2 SMNVEV (reference sequence). The CDR3 loop spans 18 amino acids. Trimming cost V 4 bases and J 1 base, with 22 bases left between them. The chain's CDR3 is CASSSLLGRWFLNYGYTF. The CDR3 DNA is TGTGCCAGCAGTTCACTTTTGGGACGTTGGTTTCTTAACTATGGCTACACCTTC.

The chain has TRBV3-1 and TRBJ2-3, with TRBD2 identical over 12 bases. Losses at the gene ends were 9 bases for V and 7 bases for J; bases not matched to a gene: 11. The CDR3 spans 15 residues. CDR1 and CDR2 from the germline V gene are LGHDT and YNNKEL (reference sequence). This chain's CDR3 is CARSWTSGNENTQYF. In nucleotides, the CDR3 is TGTGCCAGAAGCTGGACTAGCGGGAATGAAAATACGCAGTATTTT.

This clonotype has ten or more counts. J is TRBJ2-7 and V is TRBV6-5; unclear D gene. Trimming pared 7 bases from V and 2 bases from J, leaving 15 bases between. CDR1 and CDR2 (germline): MNHEY, SVGAGI. This CDR3 spans 14 amino acids. The CDR3 sequence: CASTPTRAPYEQYF. DNA for the CDR3: TGTGCCAGCACTCCCACCCGGGCTCCCTACGAGCAGTACTTC.

The chain carries TRBV7-2 and TRBJ2-1, with D perhaps matching TRBD1 (6 bases). CDR1 is SGHTA, CDR2 FQGNSA, per germline. The CDR3 spans 17 residues. Trimming shortened V by 1 base and J by 4 bases, and 17 bases separated the two germline ends. In DNA, the CDR3 is TGTGCCAGCAGCTTAGTGTTACTGACAGGACCTTACAATGAGCAGTTCTTC. Translated: CASSLVLLTGPYNEQFF.

The sample holds a few counts of this clonotype. V and J are TRBV5-5 and TRBJ1-5, with a tentative D call TRBD1 (6 bases). This CDR3 comprises 18 residues. V was trimmed by 0 bases and J by 4 bases, leaving 20 bases between them. The germline V gene encodes CDR1 SGHKS and CDR2 YYEKEE (reference sequence). This CDR3 reads CASSLAGEAAGRNQPQHF. The CDR3, as DNA: TGTGCCAGCAGCTTGGCAGGGGAAGCCGCGGGAAGAAATCAGCCCCAGCATTTT.

This clonotype was counted only a few times. The J gene is TRBJ2-3, the V gene TRBV5-6; D possibly corresponds to TRBD2 (6 bases). The V and J ends lost 4 bases and 2 bases respectively, with 8 bases between them. The length of the CDR3 is 13 residues. Germline V gene lookup returns CDR1 SGHDT and CDR2 YYEEEE. The DNA of the CDR3 is TGTGCCAGCAGCCAGGACTACACAGATACGCAGTATTTT. It translates to CASSQDYTDTQYF.

The V and J genes are TRBV4-1 and TRBJ2-3; 7 nucleotides match TRBD2. The CDR3 length is 18 residues. From germline, CDR1 is MGHRA and CDR2 YSYEKL. V lost 0 bases, J lost 0 bases, and 9 bases stayed unmatched. CDR3 DNA sequence: TGCGCCAGCAGCCAAGATAGGGCTAGCGGAGGCAGCACAGATACGCAGTATTTT. As protein: CASSQDRASGGSTDTQYF.

This clonotype was seen more than once but under ten times. V usage is TRBV7-3 and J usage is TRBJ1-2, with TRBD1 matching 7 bases. From germline, CDR1 is SGHTA and CDR2 FQGTGA. CDR3 size: 13 residues. V trimming: 5 bases; J trimming: 7 bases; junction bases outside the gene matches: 7. The CDR3 region is CASSPGTESGYTF. The CDR3 DNA sequence: TGTGCCAGCAGCCCCGGGACAGAGTCTGGCTACACCTTC.